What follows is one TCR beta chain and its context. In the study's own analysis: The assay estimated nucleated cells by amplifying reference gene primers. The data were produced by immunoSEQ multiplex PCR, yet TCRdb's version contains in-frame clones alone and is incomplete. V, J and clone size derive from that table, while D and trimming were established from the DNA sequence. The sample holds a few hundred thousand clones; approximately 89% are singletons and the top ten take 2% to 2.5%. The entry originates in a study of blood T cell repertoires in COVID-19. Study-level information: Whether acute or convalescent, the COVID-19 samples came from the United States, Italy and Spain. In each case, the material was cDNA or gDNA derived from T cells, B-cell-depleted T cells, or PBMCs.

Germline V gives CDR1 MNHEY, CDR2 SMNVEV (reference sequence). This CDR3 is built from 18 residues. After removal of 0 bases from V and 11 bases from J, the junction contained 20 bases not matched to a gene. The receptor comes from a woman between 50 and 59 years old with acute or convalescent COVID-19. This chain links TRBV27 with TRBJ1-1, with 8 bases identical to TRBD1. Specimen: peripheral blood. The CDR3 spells CASSLSPLDRVSRGGAFF. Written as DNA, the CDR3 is TGTGCCAGCAGTTTATCGCCTTTGGACAGGGTTTCTCGGGGTGGGGCTTTCTTT.